This paragraph covers one T cell receptor beta chain sequence. This specimen belongs to a study of cytomegalovirus exposure and HLA in healthy donors. The CDR3 has 14 residues. Germline lookup yields CDR1 SGHVS and CDR2 FQNEAQ. Trimming pared 3 bases from V and 8 bases from J, leaving 16 bases between. Here immunoSEQ multiplex PCR was the method, and the copy in TCRdb shows in-frame clones only, minus some. The sample lists 170,000 or so clones; about 86% were seen once. The receptor comes from a woman aged 18 to 35 in good health and CMV-seropositive. Sequences were obtained from PBMCs. V gene TRBV7-8 combines with J gene TRBJ1-2; tentatively, D is TRBD1 (5 bases). CDR3 DNA sequence: TGTGCCAGCAGCTTCCTGTTCGGGACTCTCGGCTACACCTTC. It is translated as CASSFLFGTLGYTF. Full variable domain (outside the CDR3, taken from reference TRBV7-8 and TRBJ1-2): GAGVSQSPRYKVAKRGQDVALRCDPISGHVSLFWYQQALGQGPEFLTYFQNEAQLDKSGLPSDRFFAERPEGSVSTLKIQRTQQEDSAVYLCASSFLFGTLGYTFGSGTRLTVV.